This T cell receptor (beta chain) was sequenced in a study of early T cells in non-severe SARS-CoV-2 infection. The table lists this clonotype with a few counts. Antigen specificity is unknown. Germline V gene lookup returns CDR1 SQVTM and CDR2 ANQGSEA. The CDR3 has 12 residues. V lost 4 bases and J lost 3; bases outside the gene matches: 2. The study, taken as a whole, reports: VDJdb-based matching was biased toward anti-spike CD8 responses and missed private and CD4 specificities.

Tagging with unique molecular identifiers was applied to individual cDNA molecules. From the 5' RACE reads, TCRdb called clonotypes with MiXCR, one entry per CDR3 protein. The repertoire has about 84,000 distinct CDR3 sequences, 12% of them found once; the top ten carry about 2.6%. The sequence was obtained from an adult who was a healthcare worker with PCR-confirmed SARS-CoV-2 infection or an uninfected control (not recorded which). The specimen sequenced was whole blood. The chain carries TRBV29-1 and TRBJ2-5, with 7 bases aligning to TRBD1. As DNA, the CDR3 is TGCAGCGTTGTCACAGGGGAAGAGACCCAGTACTTC. Amino acid sequence: CSVVTGEETQYF.